These 5 T cell receptor beta chains were all obtained from the same sample, sequenced in a study of blood T cell repertoires in COVID-19 (dated by TCRdb to the early 2020s). To prepare the library, the immunoSEQ multiplex PCR assay was applied. Imported from immuneACCESS, the table was reduced by TCRdb to in-frame sequences with V and J called. These copies leave out some clones; in studies compared against another copy, an unresolved V gene accounts for under half, and the cause of the remainder is not known. The table for this sample lists 240,000 or so clones; around 80% of them were counted only once. Jointly, the top ten make up 1.5% to 2% of the sample. The specimen was peripheral blood. These receptors were collected from a woman older than 75 with acute or convalescent COVID-19.

The chain combines TRBV5-1 with TRBJ2-7, with TRBD1 matching over 9 bases. The germline CDR1 and CDR2 sequences are SGHRS and YFSETQ. This CDR3 has 14 residues. V gave up 5 bases and J gave up 4 bases; unmatched junction bases: 7. CDR3 protein: CASSNDRGAYEQYF. The CDR3 bases are TGCGCCAGCAGTAATGACAGGGGGGCGTACGAGCAGTACTTC.

This chain links TRBV5-8 with TRBJ1-4, with a tentative D call TRBD1 (6 bases). CDR1 is SGHTS and CDR2 is YDEGEE in the germline V gene. The CDR3 has 14 residues. The V and J ends lost 4 bases and 8 bases respectively, with 15 bases between them. CDR3 loop: CASSARDRTEKLFF. For the CDR3, the DNA is TGTGCCAGCAGCGCCCGAGACAGGACGGAAAAACTGTTTTTT.

The chain is built from TRBV7-9 and TRBJ2-4; a weak D match, TRBD1 (6 bases). V lost 10 bases and J lost 0, with 16 bases in between. The CDR3 contains 15 residues. CDR1 is SEHNR and CDR2 is FQNEAQ in the germline V gene (reference sequence). The DNA of the CDR3 is TGTGCCACCTCTATACAGGGAGTAGCCAAAAACATTCAGTACTTC. Its protein is CATSIQGVAKNIQYF.

This clone was observed a single time. The genes are TRBV18 and TRBJ2-7, with D possibly TRBD1 on 5 matching bases. Germline lookup yields CDR1 KGHSH and CDR2 LQKENI. V was cut by 5 bases and J by 3 bases, with 11 bases left in between. CDR3 length equals 13 residues. In DNA form, the CDR3 reads TGTGCCAGCTCAAAACAGGAGAGCTACGAGCAGTACTTC. Translating gives CASSKQESYEQYF.

J is TRBJ1-4 and V is TRBV28; D is possibly TRBD1 (6 bases). Germline-derived CDR1 and CDR2 are MDHEN and SYDVKM. Trimming stripped 7 bases from V and 10 bases from J, with 19 bases between. This CDR3 is built from 14 residues. The CDR3 sequence: CASKSGGGFGKLFF. CDR3 in DNA: TGTGCCAGCAAATCGGGGGGGGGCTTTGGAAAACTGTTTTTT. The full variable domain, completed using reference TRBV28 and TRBJ1-4, is DVKVTQSSRYLVKRTGEKVFLECVQDMDHENMFWYRQDPGLGLRLIYFSYDVKMKEKGDIPEGYSVSREKKERFSLILESASTNQTSMYLCASKSGGGFGKLFFGSGTQLSVL.